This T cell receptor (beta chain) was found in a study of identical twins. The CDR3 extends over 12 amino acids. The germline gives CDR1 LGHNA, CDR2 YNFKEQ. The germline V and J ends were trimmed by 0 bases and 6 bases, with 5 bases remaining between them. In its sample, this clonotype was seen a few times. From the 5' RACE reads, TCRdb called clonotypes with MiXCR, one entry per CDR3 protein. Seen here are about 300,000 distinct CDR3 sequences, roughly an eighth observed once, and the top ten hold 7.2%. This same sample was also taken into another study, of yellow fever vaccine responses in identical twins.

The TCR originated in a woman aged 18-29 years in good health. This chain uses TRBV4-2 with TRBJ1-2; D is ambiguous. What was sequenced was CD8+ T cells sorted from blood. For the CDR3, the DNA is TGTGCCAGCAGCCAAGAGGTTAATGGCTACACCTTC. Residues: CASSQEVNGYTF.